This TCR beta chain was identified during a study of shared clonotypes between healthy human individuals. Study outcomes and limitations: Shared across several donors were about 4.6% of the naive CD4 clonotypes.

Both subsets, CD45RA+ naive and CD45RA-negative memory, were split from the CD4+ cells. Evenly divided among several immunoSEQ plates was the genomic DNA of each subset. The method was immunoSEQ multiplex PCR; TCRdb's version includes in-frame clones alone and lacks a portion of them. The sample lists about 2.5 million clones, about nine tenths occurring once. On this clone: Its antigen is currently unknown. Other DNA sequences in this specimen translate into the identical CDR3.

With V trimmed by 0 bases and J by 3 bases, 3 bases remained unmatched. There are 15 residues in the CDR3. Germline loops: CDR1 SGHTA, CDR2 FQGNSA. This sequence was found in a man between 18 and 29 years old in good health. Some clones in this sample may be carry-over from other donors' samples. The chain is built from TRBV7-2 and TRBJ2-3, with 7 bases fitting TRBD2. The sequenced material came from naive CD4+ T cells from PBMCs. The sample's subset: CD45RA+ positively selected. Here the CDR3 reads CASSLAGGPTDTQYF. The CDR3 region has the DNA TGTGCCAGCAGCTTAGCGGGAGGGCCGACAGATACGCAGTATTTT.